The rows below give T cell receptor beta chains drawn from one sample of a study of shared clonotypes between healthy human individuals. The protocol was immunoSEQ multiplex PCR, while the TCRdb copy is restricted to in-frame clones and leaves out a portion. Of millions of clones in the sample, about 92% were seen once. The sample consisted of naive CD4+ T cells from PBMCs. The receptors stem from a young man in good health. Some clones in this sample may be carry-over from other donors' samples. Both conserved end residues are part of each CDR3. Fields, in order: D gene, J gene, V gene, clone size, CDR3 protein, CDR3 DNA. D genes are given only for firm matches. Size values are once, few and many counts, or a class for expanded clones, and some rows have none.

>TRBD1|TRBJ1-3|TRBV7-2|.
CASSDRGRGNTIYF
TGTGCCAGCAGCGACAGGGGGCGTGGAAACACCATATATTTT
>.|TRBJ2-7|TRBV28|.
CASSARSGYVSYEQYF
TGTGCCAGCAGCGCTCGGTCGGGCTATGTCTCCTACGAGCAGTACTTC
>.|TRBJ2-3|TRBV28|.
CASRGDTQYF
TGTGCCAGCAGGGGGGATACGCAGTATTTT
>.|TRBJ2-1|TRBV7-3|.
CASSETGRSYNEQFF
TGTGCCAGCAGTGAGACAGGGAGGTCGTACAATGAGCAGTTCTTC
>.|TRBJ1-4|TRBV7-2|.
CASSLPVRNEKLFF
TGTGCCAGCAGCTTGCCGGTCCGTAATGAAAAACTGTTTTTT
>.|TRBJ2-3|TRBV9|.
CASSVLSGVGDTQYF
TGTGCCAGCAGCGTACTGTCGGGAGTGGGAGATACGCAGTATTTT
>TRBD2|TRBJ2-5|TRBV19|once
CASSSGGLAGVETQYF
TGTGCCAGTAGCTCCGGGGGGCTAGCGGGAGTGGAGACCCAGTACTTC
>TRBD2|TRBJ2-5|TRBV18|.
CASSPPGGAETQYF
TGTGCCAGCTCACCACCCGGGGGGGCAGAGACCCAGTACTTC
>.|TRBJ2-3|TRBV29-1|.
CSVLVGAGDTQYF
TGCAGCGTTCTCGTTGGGGCTGGAGATACGCAGTATTTT
>TRBD2|TRBJ2-1|TRBV11-2|.
CASSFGLAHSYNEQFF
TGTGCCAGCAGCTTCGGACTAGCTCACTCCTACAATGAGCAGTTCTTC
>.|TRBJ2-3|TRBV29-1|.
CSVAGMVVDTQYF
TGCAGCGTTGCAGGGATGGTGGTAGATACGCAGTATTTT
>.|TRBJ1-4|TRBV9|.
CASSATGGTANEKLFF
TGTGCCAGCAGCGCAACCGGCGGGACCGCTAATGAAAAACTGTTTTTT
>.|TRBJ1-2|TRBV18|.
CASSPLGAGPTNYGYTF
TGTGCCAGCTCACCATTGGGTGCAGGTCCTACTAACTATGGCTACACCTTC
>.|TRBJ2-3|TRBV4-1|once
CASSQTGARTDTQYF
TGCGCCAGCAGCCAAACGGGGGCTCGGACAGATACGCAGTATTTT
>.|TRBJ1-1|TRBV11-1|.
CASSSPGRGDTEAFF
TGTGCCAGCAGCTCCCCTGGGCGGGGAGACACTGAAGCTTTCTTT
>.|TRBJ2-5|TRBV7-2|.
CASSSNRDLRTQYF
TGTGCCAGCTCGAGCAACCGGGACCTTAGGACCCAGTACTTC
>.|TRBJ1-1|TRBV28|.
CASYNIPPAYAFF
TGTGCCAGCTACAATATACCACCGGCGTACGCTTTCTTT
>TRBD1|TRBJ2-3|TRBV7-9|.
CASSRDRGTDTQYF
TGTGCCAGCAGTCGGGACAGGGGCACAGATACGCAGTATTTT
>.|TRBJ2-5|TRBV18|.
CASSQDGQETQYF
TGTGCCAGCTCACAGGACGGACAAGAGACCCAGTACTTC
>.|TRBJ1-5|TRBV30|few
CAWSAGFQPQHF
TGTGCCTGGAGCGCCGGTTTTCAGCCCCAGCATTTT
>.|TRBJ1-2|TRBV6-5|.
CASSTPGQGGYTF
TGTGCCAGCAGCACCCCCGGGCAGGGGGGCTACACCTTC
>.|TRBJ2-7|TRBV19|.
CASSMVGPYEQYF
TGTGCCAGTAGTATGGTGGGTCCCTACGAGCAGTACTTC
>.|TRBJ2-3|TRBV9|.
CASSVDPHDTQYF
TGTGCCAGCAGCGTAGACCCCCACGATACGCAGTATTTT
>.|TRBJ2-7|TRBV23-1|.
CASSQRRGSREYF
TGCGCCAGCAGTCAACGCAGGGGAAGTAGGGAGTACTTC
>TRBD2|TRBJ2-1|TRBV6-6|.
CASRQNTGLAGVEQFF
TGTGCCAGCAGGCAAAATACGGGACTAGCGGGAGTCGAGCAGTTCTTC
>.|TRBJ2-1|TRBV6-5|.
CASSYRGEFYNEQFF
TGTGCCAGCAGTTACAGGGGGGAGTTCTACAATGAGCAGTTCTTC
>TRBD1|TRBJ2-1|TRBV5-1|.
CASSLQDRGQFEQFF
TGCGCCAGCAGCTTACAAGACAGGGGGCAGTTTGAGCAGTTCTTC
>.|TRBJ2-1|TRBV19|.
CASSIGPASNYNEQFF
TGTGCCAGTAGTATAGGGCCAGCTTCTAACTACAATGAGCAGTTCTTC
>.|TRBJ2-6|TRBV18|.
CASSPPSRAGGANVLTF
TGTGCCAGCTCACCACCGTCCAGGGCGGGAGGGGCCAACGTCCTGACTTTC
>TRBD1|TRBJ2-1|TRBV5-4|.
CASSSTGSSYNEQFF
TGTGCCAGCAGCTCGACAGGGAGCTCCTACAATGAGCAGTTCTTC
>.|TRBJ2-3|TRBV18|.
CASSPRSGTDTQYF
TGTGCCAGCTCACCTCGGAGCGGGACAGATACGCAGTATTTT
>.|TRBJ2-5|TRBV5-1|.
CASSLEGAGETQYF
TGCGCCAGCAGCTTGGAAGGGGCAGGGGAGACCCAGTACTTC
>.|TRBJ2-3|TRBV6-5|.
CASSSEALGDTDTQYF
TGTGCCAGCAGTTCTGAGGCACTAGGGGACACAGATACGCAGTATTTT
>.|TRBJ2-3|TRBV18|once
CASSPPGRRVSTDTQYF
TGTGCCAGCTCACCGCCTGGGCGTAGGGTGAGCACAGATACGCAGTATTTT
>.|TRBJ2-1|TRBV28|.
CASSLTRPGGNEQFF
TGTGCCAGCAGTTTAACCCGACCAGGAGGCAATGAGCAGTTCTTC
>.|TRBJ2-7|TRBV28|.
CASSRDGEAYEQYF
TGTGCCAGCAGCCGGGACGGGGAAGCCTACGAGCAGTACTTC
>.|TRBJ2-1|TRBV10-3|.
CAIREDGGPNNEQFF
TGTGCCATCAGGGAGGATGGGGGACCCAACAATGAGCAGTTCTTC
>.|TRBJ2-5|TRBV4-1|.
CASSQDRERETQYF
TGCGCCAGCAGCCAAGACAGGGAGAGAGAGACCCAGTACTTC
>TRBD2|TRBJ2-7|TRBV18|once
CASSLLAVGEQYF
TGTGCCAGCTCACTTCTAGCGGTAGGTGAGCAGTACTTC
>TRBD2|TRBJ2-5|TRBV7-2|.
CASSHQRGQETQYF
TGTGCCAGCAGCCATCAGCGGGGACAAGAGACCCAGTACTTC
>TRBD2|TRBJ2-1|TRBV12-5|.
CASGLVYAGGPSYNEQFF
TGTGCTAGTGGTTTGGTCTATGCGGGAGGGCCCTCCTACAATGAGCAGTTCTTC
>.|TRBJ2-1|TRBV7-3|.
CASSRAGYYNEQFF
TGTGCCAGCAGCCGAGCGGGCTACTACAATGAGCAGTTCTTC
>.|TRBJ2-1|TRBV7-2|.
CASSLAGANNEQFF
TGTGCCAGCAGCTTAGCGGGAGCAAACAATGAGCAGTTCTTC
>.|TRBJ2-3|TRBV7-6|.
CASSFGDTSTDTQYF
TGTGCCAGCAGTTTCGGGGACACTAGCACAGATACGCAGTATTTT
>TRBD1|TRBJ2-6|TRBV29-1|.
CSVVPRDRVIGANVLTF
TGCAGCGTAGTCCCCCGGGACAGGGTGATCGGGGCCAACGTCCTGACTTTC
>.|TRBJ1-2|TRBV28|.
CASSLSGAQANGYTF
TGTGCCAGCAGTTTGAGCGGGGCTCAGGCGAATGGCTACACCTTC
>TRBD2|TRBJ2-1|TRBV18|.
CASSPILAGSSYNEQFF
TGTGCCAGCTCACCGATCCTAGCGGGCAGCTCCTACAATGAGCAGTTCTTC
>.|TRBJ2-2|TRBV9|.
CASSSHFGTGELFF
TGTGCCAGCAGCTCCCACTTCGGCACCGGGGAGCTGTTTTTT
>.|TRBJ1-1|TRBV18|once
CASSPHANTEAFF
TGTGCCAGCTCACCTCACGCGAACACTGAAGCTTTCTTT
>TRBD1|TRBJ1-5|TRBV30|.
CAWSPTGQGYQPQHF
TGTGCCTGGAGTCCCACCGGACAGGGGTATCAGCCCCAGCATTTT